This T cell receptor beta chain was sequenced during a study of blood T cell repertoires in COVID-19. Cohorts were assigned according to the clinical history that participants reported. Before being deemed recovered, Cohort 3 donors had two negative PCRs, clearance, or symptom resolution. In the original processing: By means of reference gene primer amplification, nucleated cell counts were estimated. Only in-frame clones appear in the TCRdb table, and some are missing; sequencing was by immunoSEQ multiplex PCR. That table supplies the V and J calls and clone size; D and trimming were determined from the DNA. The sample has about 320,000 clones, around nine tenths seen once. Germline CDR1 reads MDHEN; CDR2 reads SYDVKM. V was pared by 1 base and J by 2 bases, with 5 bases of the junction left unmatched. The CDR3 covers 16 residues.

This TCR came from a man aged 60-69 years who had recovered from COVID-19. This chain joins TRBV28 and TRBJ2-7, with 10 bases identical to TRBD2. Material for sequencing was PBMCs or T cells enriched from blood (not recorded which). CDR3 sequence: CASSLSTAGGPYEQYF. The CDR3 bases are TGTGCCAGCAGTTTATCCACAGCGGGAGGGCCCTACGAGCAGTACTTC.